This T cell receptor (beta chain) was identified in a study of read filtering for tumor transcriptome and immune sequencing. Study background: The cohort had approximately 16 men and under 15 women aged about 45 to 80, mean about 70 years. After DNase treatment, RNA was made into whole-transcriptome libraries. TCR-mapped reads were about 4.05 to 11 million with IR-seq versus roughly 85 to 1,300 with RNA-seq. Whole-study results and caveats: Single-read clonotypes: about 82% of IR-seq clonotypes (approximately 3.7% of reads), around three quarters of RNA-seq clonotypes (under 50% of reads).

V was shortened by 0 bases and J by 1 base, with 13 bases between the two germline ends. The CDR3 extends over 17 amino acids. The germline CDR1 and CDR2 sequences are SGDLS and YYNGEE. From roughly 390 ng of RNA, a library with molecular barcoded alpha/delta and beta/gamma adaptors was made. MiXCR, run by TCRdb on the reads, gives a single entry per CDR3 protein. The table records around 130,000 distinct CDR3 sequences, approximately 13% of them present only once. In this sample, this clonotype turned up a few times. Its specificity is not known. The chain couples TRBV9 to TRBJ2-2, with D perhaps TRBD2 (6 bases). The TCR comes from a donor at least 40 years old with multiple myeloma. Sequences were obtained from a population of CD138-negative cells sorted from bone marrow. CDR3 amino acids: CASSVEMASENTGELFF. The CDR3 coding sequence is TGTGCCAGCAGCGTAGAAATGGCTAGCGAGAACACCGGGGAGCTGTTTTTT.